One and the same sample provided the 14 T cell receptor beta chains below, sequenced in a study of T cell responses to AZD1222 COVID-19 vaccine. Repertoires were generated with immunoSEQ multiplex PCR, while TCRdb's copy carries only in-frame clones and drops some. This table holds about 160,000 clones, about 90% found once. The material was peripheral blood, obtained on day 0 of MenACWY control vaccination. The receptor source for this set is an adult in good health.

The J gene is TRBJ2-3, the V gene TRBV2; D call uncertain. CDR3 length: 14 residues. In germline, CDR1 is SNHLY, CDR2 FYNNEI. V was pared by 6 bases and J by 1 base, with 11 bases between. CDR3: CASRSRRGTDTQYF. Here the CDR3 DNA reads TGTGCCAGCAGGTCTCGGAGAGGCACAGATACGCAGTATTTT.

The chain's CDR3 is CASSVGALAHEQFF. The DNA for the CDR3 is TGTGCCAGCAGCGTGGGGGCCCTGGCCCATGAGCAGTTCTTC. V and J are TRBV9 and TRBJ2-1; D might be TRBD1 (6 bases). Germline CDR1 SGDLS, CDR2 YYNGEE. Trimming took 2 bases from V and 8 from J, leaving 14 bases between them. This CDR3 spans 14 amino acids.

The chain links TRBV7-9 to TRBJ2-7; D is uncertain. V was trimmed by 2 bases and J by 2 bases, leaving 7 bases between them. The CDR3 runs to 13 residues. Germline lookup yields CDR1 SEHNR and CDR2 FQNEAQ (reference sequence). CDR3 sequence reads: CASSLPGTYEQYF. DNA of the CDR3: TGTGCCAGCAGCTTACCCGGAACCTACGAGCAGTACTTC.

This clone appeared a single time. The rearrangement links TRBV18 to TRBJ1-2; 10 bases align to TRBD1. The J segment lost 3 bases and the V segment lost 1 base, leaving 2 bases of the junction unmatched. The length of the CDR3 is 15 residues. CDR1 and CDR2 (germline): KGHSH, LQKENI. The CDR3 loop reads CASSPLDRGDYGYTF. Here the CDR3 DNA reads TGTGCCAGCTCACCACTGGACAGGGGGGACTATGGCTACACCTTC.

The chain couples TRBV28 to TRBJ1-5, with 9 positions matching TRBD1. V lost 5 bases and J lost 6; bases outside the gene matches: 8. This CDR3 is 15 amino acids long. CDR1 is MDHEN and CDR2 is SYDVKM in the germline V gene. The CDR3 coding sequence is TGTGCCAGCAGTAACAGGGGGCAGAGGGGTCAGCCCCAGCATTTT. Amino acids: CASSNRGQRGQPQHF.

J is TRBJ2-5 and V is TRBV7-2; D perhaps matches TRBD1 (6 bases). Looked up from germline, CDR1 is SGHTA and CDR2 is FQGNSA. The V gene lost 4 bases and the J gene lost 2 bases, with 11 bases spanning the gap. The CDR3 is 14 residues long. The CDR3 region has the DNA TGTGCCAGCAGCTCGACAGGTCCGCAAGAGACCCAGTACTTC. The encoded protein is CASSSTGPQETQYF.

This clone was counted a few times. The genes are TRBV5-1 and TRBJ1-1; D is undetermined. Germline values: CDR1 SGHRS, CDR2 YFSETQ. Trimming removed 6 bases at V and 4 bases at J, with 7 bases between. There are 11 residues in the CDR3. The CDR3 DNA sequence: TGCGCCAGCACCTCGGGCACTGAAGCTTTCTTT. Protein product: CASTSGTEAFF.

The CDR3 spells CASSLDHSYEQYF. The CDR3 bases are TGTGCCAGCAGCTTGGACCACTCCTACGAGCAGTACTTC. The chain recombines TRBV5-6 with TRBJ2-7; D is uncertain. The V end lost 0 bases, the J end lost 0 bases, and 4 bases lay between the germline ends. Looked up from germline, CDR1 is SGHDT and CDR2 is YYEEEE. CDR3 length equals 13 residues.

The rearrangement links TRBV5-1 to TRBJ2-3; 9 nucleotides match TRBD1. V lost 2 bases to trimming and J lost 6 bases; unmatched junction nucleotides: 7. The CDR3 totals 15 residues. Germline CDR1 is SGHRS and CDR2 is YFSETQ. The CDR3 sequence is CASSFGTGPADTQYF. CDR3 nucleotides: TGCGCCAGCAGCTTTGGGACAGGGCCGGCGGATACGCAGTATTTT.

This clone was recorded only once. V is TRBV30 and J is TRBJ2-2; 8 nucleotides line up with TRBD1. Germline V gene data show CDR1 as GTSNPN and CDR2 as SVGIG (reference sequence). CDR3 length: 15 amino acids. Trimming at V came to 0 bases and at J to 6 bases, leaving 6 bases not matched to a gene. This CDR3 reads CAWSVPDRDSGELFF. The CDR3 DNA reads TGTGCCTGGAGTGTCCCGGACAGGGACTCCGGGGAGCTGTTTTTT. Full variable domain (remainder filled in from reference TRBV30 and TRBJ2-2): SQTIHQWPATLVQPVGSPLSLECTVEGTSNPNLYWYRQAAGRGLQLLFYSVGIGQISSEVPQNLSASRPQDRQFILSSKKLLLSDSGFYLCAWSVPDRDSGELFFGEGSRLTVL.

The V and J genes are TRBV28 and TRBJ2-1; D remains unclear. CDR1 is MDHEN, CDR2 SYDVKM, per germline. V lost 0 bases and J lost 4, with 10 bases in between. The CDR3 runs 15 residues. DNA for the CDR3: TGTGCCAGCAGTTTATGGCGGTCGTCGTACAATGAGCAGTTCTTC. Amino acid sequence: CASSLWRSSYNEQFF.

The rearrangement uses TRBV27 and TRBJ1-1; D is perhaps TRBD1 (5 bases). Germline CDR1 is MNHEY and CDR2 is SMNVEV (reference sequence). Trimming pared 7 bases from V and 1 base from J, leaving 16 bases between. The CDR3 consists of 15 residues. The CDR3 DNA reads as TGTGCCAGCAAACTTTGGGGCGGGACGAACACTGAAGCTTTCTTT. Its protein is CASKLWGGTNTEAFF.

The chain is built from TRBV6-6 and TRBJ2-2; possible D gene TRBD1, 7 bases. The CDR3 covers 13 residues. From germline, CDR1 is MNHNY and CDR2 SVGAGI (reference sequence). The V end lost 8 bases, the J end lost 7 bases, and 14 bases lay between the germline ends. The CDR3 sequence: CASGRRGDGELFF. The DNA of the CDR3 is TGTGCCAGCGGCCGCAGGGGGGACGGGGAGCTGTTTTTT.

This clone was found once. The chain has TRBV7-9 and TRBJ2-7, with D tentatively TRBD2 (6 bases). The CDR3 runs to 15 residues. Deletions cut 5 bases from V and 0 bases from J, with 14 bases between. Germline V gene lookup returns CDR1 SEHNR and CDR2 FQNEAQ (reference sequence). CDR3 sequence reads: CASSPSSGLSYEQYF. For the CDR3, the DNA is TGTGCCAGCAGCCCCAGTTCGGGACTCTCCTACGAGCAGTACTTC.